This TCR beta chain was recorded in a study of cytomegalovirus exposure and HLA in healthy donors (dated by TCRdb to the late 2010s). Notes on the research overall: In an earlier analysis of about 560 of the donors, 276 Gb of sequence data and approximately 120 million unique TCR beta sequences from about 179 million T cells were reported. An early release that covered 500 to 800 HLA-typed donors contained approximately 290 gigabases of sequencing data and around 80 million unique TCR sequences. Of the roughly 400 genotyped donors, 81% fell in the genetic ancestry cluster associated with self-reported Caucasian donors. The study aimed to test whether cataloging public T cell receptors could reveal signatures of past pathogen exposure. The study used immunosequencing to profile the T cell repertoires of 670 or so subjects and linked those repertoires to cytomegalovirus serostatus. Besides the first cohort of 666 subjects, a separate validation cohort made up of some 110 different subjects was used. To predict cytomegalovirus infection status, the study combined high-throughput TCR immunosequencing, statistical association of individual TCRs with disease status, and machine learning. A later analysis re-examined previously published TCR beta repertoires from hundreds of donors and added high-resolution HLA genotyping to investigate patterns of TCR occurrence. In the later analysis, no new phenotypic data were used to find candidate immune exposures; instead, reliance was placed on TCR beta sequences and their occurrence across donors. In an earlier analysis of 587 of the donors, high-throughput TCR beta sequencing was used to judge whether each TCR beta V gene segment behaved as functional or pseudogenic. Alongside the repertoire data, information on donor age, sex, ethnicity and CMV serostatus was compiled. In a later genetic analysis, genome-wide SNP genotypes for about 65% of the 666 donors were used, and that subset was treated as a discovery cohort. Every discovery cohort repertoire had been produced on one sequencing platform. Both class I and class II loci were covered by HLA typing, at four-digit resolution. Typing coverage differed by locus: A, B, C, DRB1 and DQB1 were typed in about 620-640 donors, DQA1 in approximately 520, DPA1 in approximately 600, and DPB1 in 450 to 490. Several DR-DQ haplotypes were handled as single units for association and clustering because linkage in the cohort was strong. Among roughly 400 genotyped donors of the cohort, an average of roughly 230,000 unique TCR beta nucleotide sequences was sequenced per donor, of which about 19% were non-productive.

What the research found in general, with its limitations: In a later genetic analysis, a missense DCLRE1C variant was associated with V-gene and J-gene trimming of TCR beta chains, and the association was replicated in an independent cohort. Several of the top co-occurrence clusters appeared to be linked to parvovirus B19, influenza, CMV and Epstein-Barr virus, according to a later analysis. When HLA alleles, especially DR and DQ, strongly co-occurred, TCR associations were difficult to assign to individual alleles. This cohort had only TCR beta chains sequenced, and the lack of alpha or paired-chain data limited which features could be detected. A further reported finding was that TCR beta sequences accurately predicted the HLA-A and HLA-B alleles for most subjects in the first cohort. According to a later analysis, TCR association rates differed among HLA loci, with DRB1 alleles showing the most associated TCRs and HLA-C alleles showing the fewest. Broadly in line with IMGT annotations, most TCR beta V segments showed up in productive rearrangements about 90% or about 30% of the time in an earlier analysis of approximately 640 of the donors. A cluster of highly shared sequence variants was judged likely to represent a technical artifact of the sequencing pipeline. A total of 164 TCR beta chains were listed by the study as associated with cytomegalovirus. While some public TCRs were present in many individuals, most TCR sequences turned up only very rarely across donors. For the cohort, immune exposure information was limited to CMV serostatus. A later genetic analysis reported fewer N-insertions in productive TCRs among donors in an Asian-associated ancestry cluster than the approximately 670-donor mean. The earlier analysis of approximately 560 of the donors excluded seventeen rarely observed V segments, including chromosome 9 orphons, because counts were too low. In a later analysis, 16,951 TCR beta sequences were associated with specific HLA alleles at a false discovery rate of 0.05. In both the original and validation cohorts, the classifier was reported to diagnose cytomegalovirus status with high specificity and sensitivity. A few of the identified cytomegalovirus-associated TCR beta chains were confirmed in vitro to be specific for cytomegalovirus antigens. The authors suggested that the approach could potentially be extended to other disease states and immunological phenotypes. Some IMGT-functional V segments, including TRBV6-2 and TRBV6-3, could not be told apart with the 87-base-pair reads, so those segments were excluded. Correlated functional status among segregating V segments might reflect linkage disequilibrium, but an unknown experimental factor could not be ruled out. Roughly uniform sequencing depth across donors was assumed in presence/absence analyses, although this assumption may not hold. Because HLA typing was missing for some donors at each locus, association tests included only the typed subset. According to a later analysis, most CMV-associated TCR beta chains appeared to be HLA-restricted, and the HLA associations seemed to be driven largely by CMV exposure. In a later analysis, HLA-associated TCR beta chains showed more clonal expansion and lower generation probabilities than non-associated chains that were equally common.

Library generation was performed with the immunoSEQ multiplex PCR assay. A mixture of 60 forward primers for TCR Vbeta segments and 13 reverse primers for TCR Jbeta segments was used in the multiplex PCR. A multiplex PCR assay on genomic DNA amplified the CDR3 region of rearranged TCR beta genes. On the Illumina HiSeq System, the amplified TCR beta libraries were sequenced as 87-base-pair reads. The paper's processing steps were these. A later analysis tallied around 82 million unique TCR beta chains across the 666 repertoires, and around 10 million of those chains were shared by two or more donors. Raw reads were error-corrected and collapsed into unique sequences by a nearest-neighbor algorithm in which closely related sequences were merged to remove PCR and sequencing errors. V, D and J gene segments were assigned by aligning CDR3 sequences to IMGT reference sequences. For a sequence to be retained, at least a six-nucleotide match to both a V gene segment and a J gene segment was required. A rearrangement counted as productive if the CDR3 had no stop codons and remained in frame with V and J, and every other rearrangement counted as non-productive. CDR3 was defined according to IMGT convention as the region running from the second conserved V-encoded cysteine to the conserved J-encoded phenylalanine. The earlier analysis of approximately 500 of the donors excluded sequences that lacked an unambiguous match to a single V gene segment. In an earlier analysis of 500 to 750 of the donors, V segments were called functional above 56.7% productive rearrangements and were called segregating when the between-donor standard deviation exceeded 5%. A statistical classification framework was developed to diagnose cytomegalovirus status using the catalog of TCR beta chain sequences. In a later analysis, TCR nucleotide sequences were compared against IMGT/GENE-DB human TR gene sequences so that V and J genes could be assigned. A later analysis assigned CDR3 sequences and most-parsimonious VDJ recombination scenarios with the TCRdist pipeline. A later analysis defined each TCR beta chain by its CDR3 amino acid sequence plus V-gene family, and excluded reads lacking a unique V-gene family. In a later analysis, approximately 590 highly shared, low-generation-probability nucleotide sequences were removed to address suspected cross-contamination and a sequencing artifact. In a later analysis, a clonal expansion index for each public chain was calculated from normalized within-repertoire ranks of inferred template counts. In a later analysis, generation probabilities were computed with a VDJ recombination model fitted to out-of-frame rearrangements, and the resulting probabilities were checked against IGoR. Hypergeometric tests were used in a later analysis to score TCR-TCR, TCR-HLA and TCR-CMV co-occurrence, with a repertoire-size bias correction applied to the TCR pairs. To estimate false discovery rates, a later analysis permuted the HLA or CMV assignments 20 times. A later analysis grouped co-occurring TCRs with DBSCAN, adding TCRdist sequence similarity when clustering within HLA-allele-positive subsets. Repertoires with fewer than 30,000 or more than 120,000 public chains were left out of co-occurrence clustering, as were five repertoires with anomalous nucleotide sharing. TCRdb stores this immuneACCESS table with in-frame sequences only. Part of the clones is absent; in the studies checked, under half of the shortfall reflects unresolved V genes, and no reason is known for the rest. The V and J calls and clone size come from that table; D and trimming were worked out from the DNA. Recorded for this sample are over 110,000 clones; 65% to 85% of them occurred a single time. Jointly, the top ten make up around 2.5% of the sample.

The cohort consisted of hundreds of healthy bone marrow donors. At the time of sampling, every cohort member was nominally healthy, though immune exposures that went unrecorded were likely present. The donor was CMV seronegative and was included in the group of hundreds of seronegative cohort members. Each donor provided a peripheral blood sample, and peripheral blood mononuclear cells were used for TCR beta sequencing. The Qiagen DNeasy Blood Extraction Kit was used to extract genomic DNA from the blood cell samples. At the junction V is shortened by 7 bases and J by 2 bases, with 17 bases in between. Inclusive of the bounding cysteine and phenylalanine, the CDR3 is 15 residues long. CDR3 DNA is the only sequence kept; it has 45 bases, read in frame from the first base. The CDR1 and CDR2 encoded by the germline V gene (reference sequence) are MNHEY and SMNVEV. Note on this clone: This clone's antigen is unknown. Base quality data are lacking; no much larger clone is found one base away.

The sequencing input was PBMCs. This sequence uses TRBV27 and TRBJ1-1, with the D gene call left open. The clonotype comes from a male donor in good health and CMV-seronegative. The CDR3 is CASIGLTGLNTEAFF. The DNA sequence is as follows: TGTGCCAGCATTGGTCTTACGGGTCTAAACACTGAAGCTTTCTTT.